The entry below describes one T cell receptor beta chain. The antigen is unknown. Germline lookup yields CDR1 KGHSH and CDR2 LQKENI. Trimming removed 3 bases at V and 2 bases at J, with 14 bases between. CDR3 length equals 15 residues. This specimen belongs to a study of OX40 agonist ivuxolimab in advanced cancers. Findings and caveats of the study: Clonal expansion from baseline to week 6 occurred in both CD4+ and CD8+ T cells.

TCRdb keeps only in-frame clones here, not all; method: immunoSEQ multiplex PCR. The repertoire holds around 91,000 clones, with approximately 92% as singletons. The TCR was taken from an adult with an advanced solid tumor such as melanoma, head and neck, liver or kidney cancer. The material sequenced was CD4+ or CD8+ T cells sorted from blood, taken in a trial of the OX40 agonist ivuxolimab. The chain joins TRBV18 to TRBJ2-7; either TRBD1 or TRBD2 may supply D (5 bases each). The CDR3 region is CASSPPGRSAYEQYF. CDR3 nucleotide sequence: TGTGCCAGCTCACCGCCGGGACGGAGTGCCTACGAGCAGTACTTC.